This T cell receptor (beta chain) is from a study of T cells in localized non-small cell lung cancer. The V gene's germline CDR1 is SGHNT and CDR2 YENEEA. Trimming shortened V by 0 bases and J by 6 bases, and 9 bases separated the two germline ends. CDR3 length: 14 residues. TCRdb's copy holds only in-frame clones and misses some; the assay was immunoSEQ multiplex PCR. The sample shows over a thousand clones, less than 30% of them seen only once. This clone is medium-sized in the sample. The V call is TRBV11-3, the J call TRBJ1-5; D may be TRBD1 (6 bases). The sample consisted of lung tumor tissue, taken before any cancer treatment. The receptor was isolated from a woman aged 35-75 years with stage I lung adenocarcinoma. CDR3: CASSLDRGSQPQHF. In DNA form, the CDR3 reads TGTGCCAGCAGCTTAGACAGGGGAAGTCAGCCCCAGCATTTT.